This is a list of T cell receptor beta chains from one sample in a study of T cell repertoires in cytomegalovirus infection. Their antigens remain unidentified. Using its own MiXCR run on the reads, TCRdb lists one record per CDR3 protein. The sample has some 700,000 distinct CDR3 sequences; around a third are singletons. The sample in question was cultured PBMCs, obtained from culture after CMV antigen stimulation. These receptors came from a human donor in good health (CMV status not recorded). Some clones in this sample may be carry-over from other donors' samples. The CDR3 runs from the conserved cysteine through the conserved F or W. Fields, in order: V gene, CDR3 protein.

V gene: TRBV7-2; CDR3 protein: CASSRDRASEKLFF
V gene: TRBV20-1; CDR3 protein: CSARENLAGYNEQFF
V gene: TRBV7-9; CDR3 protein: CASSPPREEFKSYEQYF
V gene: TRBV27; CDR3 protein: CASSSQGARYSTLHF
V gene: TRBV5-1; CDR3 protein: CASSLDPGRSYEQYF
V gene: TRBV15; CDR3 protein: CATSRDHPGQGSYEQYF
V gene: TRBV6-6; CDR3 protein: CASSISGQQNQPQHF
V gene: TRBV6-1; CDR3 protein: CASSPDRPFNQPQHF
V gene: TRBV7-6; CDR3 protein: CASSLGWTGDQPQHF
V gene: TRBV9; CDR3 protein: CASSVGGVALNTEAFF
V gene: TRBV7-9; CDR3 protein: CASSPEGRGYTF
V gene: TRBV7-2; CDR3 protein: CASSRQGYTGELFF
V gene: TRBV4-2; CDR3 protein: CASSLTYRATHRTDTQYF
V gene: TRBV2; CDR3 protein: CASSDPGKYEQYF
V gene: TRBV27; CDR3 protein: CASSLSRGFNSPLHF
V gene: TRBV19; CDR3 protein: CASSIDQRAGQPQHF
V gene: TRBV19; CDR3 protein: CASSNRDHGYTF
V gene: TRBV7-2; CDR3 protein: CASSFTATGGGYTF
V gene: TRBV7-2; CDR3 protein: CASSPYAGTPGGTQYF
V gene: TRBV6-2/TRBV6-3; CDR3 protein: CASTTGYNEQFF
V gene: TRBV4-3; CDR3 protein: CASSQTRGSNEKLFF
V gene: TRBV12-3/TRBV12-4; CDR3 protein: CASSPWSSGRWGTQYF
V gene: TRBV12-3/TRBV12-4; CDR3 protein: CASSSLAGRYNEQFF
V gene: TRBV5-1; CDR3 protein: CASSLAGVVAYEQYF
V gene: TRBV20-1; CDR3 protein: CSARTDPTGELFF
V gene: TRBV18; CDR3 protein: CASSPGGTGGNEQFF
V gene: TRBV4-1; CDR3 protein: CASSQVEVSNQPQHF
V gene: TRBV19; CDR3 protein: CASSPAGWGGEKLFF
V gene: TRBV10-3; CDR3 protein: CAISADTNPGTQYF
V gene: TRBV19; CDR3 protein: CASSIAPRDRGYGYTF
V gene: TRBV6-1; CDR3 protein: CASSEFVRQSSYEQYF
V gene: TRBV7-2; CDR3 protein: CASSLAWQETQYF
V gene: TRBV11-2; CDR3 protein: CASSLWGRGGGAIEAFF
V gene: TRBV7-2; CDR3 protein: CASSFLRDGGKNF
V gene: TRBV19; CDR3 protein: CASSPKGTKLFF
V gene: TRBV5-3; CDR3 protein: CASSLVGGAGYGYTF
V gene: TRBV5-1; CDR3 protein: CASSLQGDNTEAFF
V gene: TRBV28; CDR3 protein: CASSLGFPNVLTF
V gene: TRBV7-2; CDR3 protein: CASSLSPFKARQGLETQYF
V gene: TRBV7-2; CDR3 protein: CASSLATLRAYNEQFF
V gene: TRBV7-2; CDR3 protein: CASSSATGRVQPQHF
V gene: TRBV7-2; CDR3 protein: CASRLDRGIETQYF